This TCR beta chain appears in the sequencing data of a study of cytomegalovirus exposure and HLA in healthy donors. Study conclusions and caveats: Listed as cytomegalovirus-associated were more than 150 TCR beta chains. Some public TCRs appeared in many individuals, while most sequences were rare. Published work reported that the classifier diagnosed cytomegalovirus status with high specificity and sensitivity.

Note on this clone: Its antigen is as yet unknown.

Sequencing was performed with immunoSEQ multiplex PCR; in TCRdb, only in-frame clones are kept and a portion is missing. Of 200,000 or so clones in the sample, 65% to 90% are singletons; the top ten hold around 15%. Germline V CDR1 and CDR2: SGHRS, YFSETQ. The ends lost 9 bases at V and 2 bases at J; junction bases unmatched: 6. This CDR3 has 13 amino acids. The chain joins TRBV5-1 to TRBJ2-3, with 7 positions matching TRBD2. This TCR was sampled from a woman in her twenties or thirties in good health and CMV-seropositive. The sample was PBMCs. CDR3 coding DNA: TGCGCCACTACGGCGGGGGACACAGATACGCAGTATTTT. It translates to CATTAGDTDTQYF.